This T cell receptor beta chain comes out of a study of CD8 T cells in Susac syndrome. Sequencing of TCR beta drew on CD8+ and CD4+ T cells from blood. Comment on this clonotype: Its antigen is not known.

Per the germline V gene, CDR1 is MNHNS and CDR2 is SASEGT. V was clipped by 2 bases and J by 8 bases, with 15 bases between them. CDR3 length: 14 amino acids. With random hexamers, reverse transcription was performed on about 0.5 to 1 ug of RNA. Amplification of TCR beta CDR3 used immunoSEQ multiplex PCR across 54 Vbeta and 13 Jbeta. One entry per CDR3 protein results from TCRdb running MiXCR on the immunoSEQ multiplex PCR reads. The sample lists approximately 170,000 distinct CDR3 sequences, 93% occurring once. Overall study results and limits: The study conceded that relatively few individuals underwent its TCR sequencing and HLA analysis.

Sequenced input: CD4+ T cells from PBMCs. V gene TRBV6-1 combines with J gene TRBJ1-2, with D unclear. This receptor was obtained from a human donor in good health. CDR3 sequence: CASSESGPRNGYTF. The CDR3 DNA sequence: TGTGCCAGCAGTGAATCAGGTCCTCGCAACGGCTACACCTTC.